This T cell receptor (beta chain) was documented in a study of response to subunit inactivated influenza vaccine. This clonotype was counted at least ten times. As yet, its antigen is unknown. Study-wide results and caveats: It was the authors' suggestion that each seasonal influenza vaccination recruits few new T cells.

MiXCR was run by TCRdb on the RT-PCR reads, yielding one entry per CDR3 protein. The profile covers about 190,000 distinct CDR3 sequences, with roughly an eighth appearing a single time and 26% taken by the ten largest. V lost 1 base, J lost 2 bases, and 6 bases lay in between. This CDR3 contains 15 residues. Germline V lookup: CDR1 LNHNV, CDR2 YYDKDF (reference sequence). The rearrangement uses TRBV15 and TRBJ2-6; D is unclear. This clonotype was sampled from a middle-aged man who received an inactivated influenza vaccine. The source was CD8+ T cells sorted from PBMCs, collected approximately 5 days after vaccination. This CDR3 reads CATSRASPGANVLTF. CDR3 coding DNA: TGTGCCACCAGCAGAGCATCCCCTGGGGCCAACGTCCTGACTTTC.